This record looks at one T cell receptor beta chain sequence and its context. Its target is unknown. PCR involved 60 Vbeta and 13 Jbeta primers. The repertoire was sequenced with immunoSEQ multiplex PCR; TCRdb's copy has only in-frame clones and lacks some. Of 110,000 or so clones listed, over 65% are singletons. Per germline, CDR1 SGHTA and CDR2 FQGNSA. This CDR3 has 14 residues. J lost 8 bases, V lost 5 bases, and 6 bases had no gene match. The data were obtained in a study of cytomegalovirus exposure and HLA in healthy donors. Study-level information: In an earlier analysis, almost 120 million unique TCR beta sequences were found from 150 million to 200 million T cells.

General observations from the study: Prior analysis indicated that the majority of TCR beta V segments exhibited productivity approximately 90% or approximately 30% of the time. Fewer N-insertions than the approximately 680-donor mean were reportedly shown by an Asian-associated ancestry cluster in a later analysis.

Sequencing used PBMCs. The TCR sequence derives from a woman between 45 and 65 years old in good health and CMV-seropositive. The chain employs TRBV7-2 and TRBJ1-4; 9 bases fit TRBD1. CDR3 amino acids: CASSEDRGGEKLFF. The DNA for the CDR3 is TGTGCCAGCAGCGAGGACAGGGGAGGGGAAAAACTGTTTTTT.